This T cell receptor (beta chain) originates from a study of T-cell memory formation after mild COVID-19. The V and J ends lost 5 bases and 7 bases, in that order; junction bases with no gene match: 4. The length of the CDR3 is 13 residues. CDR1 and CDR2 from the germline V gene are DFQATT and SNEGSKA (reference sequence). TCRdb passed the 5' RACE reads through MiXCR, listing each CDR3 protein once. The data contain about 470,000 distinct CDR3 sequences, 15% to 20% of them singletons. This clonotype was obtained from an adult woman who had mild COVID-19 (a few samples of this study predate the infection). Cell type and time point are not known. The chain combines TRBV20-1 with TRBJ1-4, with 10 bases matching TRBD1. The sample was PBMCs or a T cell subset sorted from them (not recorded which). Here the CDR3 reads CSAPGQGGEKLFF. In DNA form, the CDR3 reads TGCAGTGCTCCTGGACAGGGGGGTGAAAAACTGTTTTTT.